This entry lists 8 T cell receptor beta chains sequenced from one sample in a study of T cell responses to AZD1222 COVID-19 vaccine. Here immunoSEQ multiplex PCR was the method, and the copy in TCRdb shows in-frame clones only, minus some. Of about 120,000 clones listed, around 87% are singletons. The sequenced sample was peripheral blood, obtained on day 0 of AZD1222 vaccination. All receptors come from an adult in good health.

This clone was picked up one time. The rearrangement uses TRBV24-1 and TRBJ2-2; D is tentatively TRBD1 or TRBD2 (6 bases each). Germline lookup yields CDR1 KGHDR and CDR2 SFDVKD. Trimming shortened V by 4 bases and J by 4 bases, and 18 bases separated the two germline ends. The CDR3 contains 17 residues. CDR3 sequence (DNA): TGTGCCACCAGTGAGAGAGGGGGGCCCGTCGCCACCGGGGAGCTGTTTTTT. Translated, it gives CATSERGGPVATGELFF.

The rearrangement uses TRBV6-5 and TRBJ2-7, with D possibly called TRBD1 or TRBD2 (5 bases each). This CDR3 is built from 15 residues. V dropped 6 bases and J dropped 0 bases, with 15 bases sitting between them. CDR1 and CDR2 from the germline V gene are MNHEY and SVGAGI. CDR3 sequence reads: CASSSAGASSYEQYF. The CDR3 DNA reads as TGTGCCAGCAGCTCGGCCGGGGCGAGCTCCTACGAGCAGTACTTC.

The V gene is TRBV7-2, the J gene TRBJ2-7; D could derive from TRBD1 or TRBD2 (5 bases each). V was pared by 1 base and J by 4 bases, with 11 bases between. CDR3 size: 14 residues. The germline V gene has CDR1 SGHTA and CDR2 FQGNSA. Here the CDR3 DNA reads TGTGCCAGCAGCTTAGGGGATGAGGGGTACGAGCAGTACTTC. Its translation: CASSLGDEGYEQYF.

This rearrangement joins TRBV5-1 to TRBJ1-2; the D gene is possibly TRBD1 (5 bases). CDR1 is SGHRS, CDR2 YFSETQ, per germline. The CDR3 loop spans 13 amino acids. V was shortened by 2 bases and J by 1 base, with 6 bases between the two germline ends. The CDR3 here is CASSFQGNYGYTF. The CDR3, as DNA: TGCGCCAGCAGCTTCCAGGGTAACTATGGCTACACCTTC.

This chain links TRBV7-9 with TRBJ1-5, with TRBD1 matching 7 bases. CDR1 is SEHNR and CDR2 is FQNEAQ in the germline V gene (reference sequence). The CDR3 length is 17 residues. After removal of 1 base from V and 5 bases from J, the junction contained 11 bases not matched to a gene. This CDR3 reads CASSLGAGQGVYQPQHF. In DNA form, the CDR3 reads TGTGCCAGCAGCTTAGGAGCGGGGCAGGGGGTTTATCAGCCCCAGCATTTT.

This chain connects TRBV7-2 to TRBJ2-2; the D gene is possibly TRBD2 (5 bases). Germline lookup yields CDR1 SGHTA and CDR2 FQGNSA. V was clipped by 1 base and J by 0 bases, with 9 bases between them. The length of the CDR3 is 16 residues. CDR3 DNA: TGTGCCAGCAGCTTAGAGGGCGGGTCGAACACCGGGGAGCTGTTTTTT. Its protein is CASSLEGGSNTGELFF. Using reference TRBV7-2 and TRBJ2-2 for the parts outside the CDR3, the full variable domain is GAGVSQSPSNKVTEKGKDVELRCDPISGHTALYWYRQSLGQGLEFLIYFQGNSAPDKSGLPSDRFSAERTGGSVSTLTIQRTQQEDSAVYLCASSLEGGSNTGELFFGEGSRLTVL.

The V and J genes are TRBV11-2 and TRBJ1-1, with 7 positions matching TRBD1. Germline assignment: CDR1 SGHAT and CDR2 FQNNGV. V lost 2 bases to trimming and J lost 4 bases; unmatched junction nucleotides: 4. The CDR3 has 14 residues. CDR3 sequence reads: CASSLQGGGTEAFF. CDR3 DNA sequence: TGTGCCAGCAGCTTACAGGGGGGAGGCACTGAAGCTTTCTTT.

The V gene is TRBV29-1, the J gene TRBJ1-2; the D is unclear. CDR1 and CDR2 from the germline V gene are SQVTM and ANQGSEA. The CDR3 is made up of 13 amino acids. V shed 4 bases and J shed 0 bases, with 9 bases lying between them. CDR3 protein: CSVVQPSNYGYTF. DNA for the CDR3: TGCAGCGTTGTACAGCCTTCTAACTATGGCTACACCTTC.